The clone carrying this T cell receptor (beta chain) was observed once. This specimen belongs to a study of blood T cell repertoires in COVID-19. Overall study: Samples taken during acute and convalescent COVID-19 were collected in the United States, Italy and Spain.

Per the germline V gene, CDR1 is ENHRY and CDR2 is SYGVKD. The J segment lost 2 bases and the V segment lost 0 bases, leaving 5 bases of the junction unmatched. The CDR3 loop spans 16 amino acids. Researchers sorted participants into cohorts using their self-reported clinical history. Per the study methods: The authors estimated nucleated cell counts from reference gene primer amplification. Here immunoSEQ multiplex PCR was the method, and the copy in TCRdb shows in-frame clones only, minus some. V, J and clone size derive from that table, while D and trimming were established from the DNA sequence. The table has about 220,000 clones, roughly 88% seen once.

Material for sequencing was PBMCs or T cells enriched from blood (not recorded which). The TCR originated in a woman between 40 and 55 years old with acute COVID-19. The gene calls are TRBV10-3 and TRBJ1-2, with 8 bases fitting TRBD1. CDR3 sequence reads: CAISESRTGQNYGYTF. CDR3 DNA: TGTGCCATCAGTGAGTCGAGGACAGGGCAAAACTATGGCTACACCTTC.